This T cell receptor (beta chain) was identified in a study of blood T cell repertoires in COVID-19 (dated by TCRdb to 2020 to 2022). Regarding the study in general: Samples covering the acute and convalescent phases of COVID-19 were provided by collaborators in the United States, Italy and Spain. The material from the prospective study consisted of cDNA or gDNA derived from T cells, B-cell-depleted T cells, or PBMCs. The repertoires were released in a freely available public database meant as a resource for research on the immune response to SARS-CoV-2. Where HLA class I and class II types were available, the types were taken from metadata supplied by the sample provider, not from assay-based typing. Sample metadata almost always included a de-identified subject ID, COVID-19 status, age in years and sex. Samples were obtained from the ongoing ImmuneRACE study (first 160 participants) and from approximately 1,200 subjects provided by 6 global collaborators. The dataset comprised deeply sampled blood TCRbeta repertoires from subjects exposed to, actively infected with, or recovered from COVID-19. The investigation overall reported the following: How much clinical and demographic metadata was included differed by source and by participant, and the metadata was provided uncurated.

The collaborating institutions used their own protocols to collect whole blood in K2EDTA tubes. For TCRbeta analysis, collaborators shipped samples in one of three forms: frozen whole blood, isolated PBMCs, or DNA extracted from either of those sample types. CDR3 length: 15 amino acids, cysteine to phenylalanine. Of the read, only the CDR3 DNA is kept; its 45 bases are in frame from base 1. The germline ends are 19 bases apart after V is trimmed by 6 bases and J by 4 bases. CDR1 MNHEY and CDR2 SVGAGI are derived from the germline V gene. TCRbeta CDR3 regions were amplified from genomic DNA using the immunoSEQ Assay, a bias-controlled multiplex PCR. The authors' pipeline ran thus. The number of nucleated cells in each sample was estimated from the amplification of reference gene primers within the assay. To quantify the absolute abundance of each unique TCRbeta CDR3 rearrangement, sequence reads were collapsed and filtered. For each sample, productive Simpson clonality was calculated by taking the square root of Simpson's diversity index across productive rearrangements. The source is immuneACCESS, and TCRdb retained only in-frame sequences with V and J called. Part of the clones is not carried over; for the studies checked, unresolved V genes explain less than half of this, and the remainder is unexplained. That table supplies the V and J calls and clone size; D and trimming were determined from the DNA. The sample table lists approximately 89,000 clones, about 82% of them with a count of one. Roughly 10% of the sample rests with the top ten.

Regarding this clone: Its recognized antigen is unknown. The sample holds no much larger clone one base away, and base qualities are not on file.

What was sequenced was peripheral blood. The sequence joins TRBV6-5 to TRBJ2-7, with TRBD2 tentatively as D gene (5 bases match). The TCR comes from a woman between 65 and 79 years old with active or convalescent COVID-19. The sequenced DNA is TGTGCCAGCAGCCGGACTCTATCCCTGGGATACGAGCAGTACTTC. Its coded protein is CASSRTLSLGYEQYF.